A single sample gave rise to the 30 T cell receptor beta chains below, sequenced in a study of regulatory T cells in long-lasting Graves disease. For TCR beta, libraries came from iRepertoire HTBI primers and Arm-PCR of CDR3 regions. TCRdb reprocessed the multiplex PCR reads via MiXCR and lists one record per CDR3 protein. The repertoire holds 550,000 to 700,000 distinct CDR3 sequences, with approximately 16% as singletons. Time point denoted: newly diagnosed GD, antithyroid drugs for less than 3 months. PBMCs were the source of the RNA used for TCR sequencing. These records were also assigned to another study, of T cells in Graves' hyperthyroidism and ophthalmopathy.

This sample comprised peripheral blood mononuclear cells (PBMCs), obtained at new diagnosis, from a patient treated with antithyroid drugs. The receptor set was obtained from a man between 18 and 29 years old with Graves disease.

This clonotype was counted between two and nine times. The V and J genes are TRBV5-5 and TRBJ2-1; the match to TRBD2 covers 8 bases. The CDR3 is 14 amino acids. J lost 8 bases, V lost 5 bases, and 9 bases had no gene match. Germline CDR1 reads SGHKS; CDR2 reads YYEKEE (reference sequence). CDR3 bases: TGTGCCAGCAGTTCCCCGGGACTAGGCGATGAGCAGTTCTTC. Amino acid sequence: CASSSPGLGDEQFF.

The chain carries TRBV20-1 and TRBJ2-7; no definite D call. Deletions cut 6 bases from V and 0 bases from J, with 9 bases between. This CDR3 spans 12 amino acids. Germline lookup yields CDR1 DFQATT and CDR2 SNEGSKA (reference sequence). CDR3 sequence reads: CSAWANSYEQYF. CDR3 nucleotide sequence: TGCAGTGCCTGGGCTAACTCCTACGAGCAGTACTTC.

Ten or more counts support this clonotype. The CDR3 bases are TGTGCCATCAGTGAGTCGCGGGAGGCCTACAATGAGCAGTTCTTC. Translation gives CAISESREAYNEQFF. The chain carries TRBV10-3 and TRBJ2-1; 8 positions match TRBD2. Losses at the gene ends were 0 bases for V and 2 bases for J; bases not matched to a gene: 0. The V gene's germline CDR1 is ENHRY and CDR2 SYGVKD. The CDR3 covers 15 residues.

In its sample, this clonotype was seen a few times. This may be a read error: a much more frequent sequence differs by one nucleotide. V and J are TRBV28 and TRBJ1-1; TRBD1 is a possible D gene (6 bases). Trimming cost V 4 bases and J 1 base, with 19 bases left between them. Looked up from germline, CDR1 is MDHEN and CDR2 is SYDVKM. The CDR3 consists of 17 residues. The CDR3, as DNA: TGTGCCAGCAGTTCCTCGATCAGGGGACGGACGAACACTGAAGCTTTCTTT. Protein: CASSSSIRGRTNTEAFF.

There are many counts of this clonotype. CDR3 in amino acids: CASSSPHSGSYVEQYF. Here the CDR3 DNA reads TGCGCCAGCAGCAGTCCCCATAGCGGGAGTTATGTCGAGCAGTACTTC. This chain uses TRBV5-1 with TRBJ2-7, with TRBD2 matching over 9 bases. CDR3 length: 16 residues. V was pared by 4 bases and J by 6 bases, with 14 bases of the junction left unmatched. Germline V CDR1 and CDR2: SGHRS, YFSETQ.

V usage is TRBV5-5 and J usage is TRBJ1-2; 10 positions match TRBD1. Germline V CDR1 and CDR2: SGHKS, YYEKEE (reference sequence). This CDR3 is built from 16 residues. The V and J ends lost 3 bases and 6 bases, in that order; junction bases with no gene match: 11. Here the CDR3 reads CASSSGWDRGLHGYTF. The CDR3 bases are TGTGCCAGCAGCTCGGGGTGGGACAGGGGACTTCATGGCTACACCTTC.

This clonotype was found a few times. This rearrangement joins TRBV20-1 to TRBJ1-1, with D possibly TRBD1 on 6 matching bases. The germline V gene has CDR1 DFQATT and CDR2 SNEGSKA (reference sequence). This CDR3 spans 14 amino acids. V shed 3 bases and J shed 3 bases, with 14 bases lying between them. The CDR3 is CSASLGHRYTEAFF. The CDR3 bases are TGCAGTGCTAGCTTGGGACACCGTTACACTGAAGCTTTCTTT.

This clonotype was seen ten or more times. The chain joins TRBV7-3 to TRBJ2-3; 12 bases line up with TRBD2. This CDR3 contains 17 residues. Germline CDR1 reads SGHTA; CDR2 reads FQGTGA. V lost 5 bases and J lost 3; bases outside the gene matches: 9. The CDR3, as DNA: TGTGCCAGCAGCCCTACTAGCGGGAGGATGTCGACAGATACGCAGTATTTT. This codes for CASSPTSGRMSTDTQYF. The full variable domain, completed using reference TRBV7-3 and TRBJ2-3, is GAGVSQTPSNKVTEKGKYVELRCDPISGHTALYWYRQSLGQGPEFLIYFQGTGAADDSGLPNDRFFAVRPEGSVSTLKIQRTERGDSAVYLCASSPTSGRMSTDTQYFGPGTRLTVL.

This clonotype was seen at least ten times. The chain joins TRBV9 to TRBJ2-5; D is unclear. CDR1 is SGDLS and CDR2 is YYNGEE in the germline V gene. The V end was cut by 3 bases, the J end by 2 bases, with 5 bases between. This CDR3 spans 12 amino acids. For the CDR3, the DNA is TGTGCCAGCAGCGGGATTCAAGAGACCCAGTACTTC. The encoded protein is CASSGIQETQYF. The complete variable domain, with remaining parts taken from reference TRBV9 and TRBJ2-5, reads DSGVTQTPKHLITATGQRVTLRCSPRSGDLSVYWYQQSLDQGLQFLIQYYNGEERAKGNILERFSAQQFPDLHSELNLSSLELGDSALYFCASSGIQETQYFGPGTRLLVL.

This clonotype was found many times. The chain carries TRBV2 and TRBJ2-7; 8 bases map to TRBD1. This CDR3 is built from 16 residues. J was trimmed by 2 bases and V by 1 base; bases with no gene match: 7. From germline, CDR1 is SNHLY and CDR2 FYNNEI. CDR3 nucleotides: TGTGCCAGCAGTGAAGAAGGGGGCAGGGGGCCCTACGAGCAGTACTTC. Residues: CASSEEGGRGPYEQYF.

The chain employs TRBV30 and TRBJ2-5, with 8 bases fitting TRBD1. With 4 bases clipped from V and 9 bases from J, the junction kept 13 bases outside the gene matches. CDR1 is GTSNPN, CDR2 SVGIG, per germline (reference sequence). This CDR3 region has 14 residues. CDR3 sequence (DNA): TGTGCCTGGACGATAGGGACAGGAGTCGAGGCCCAGTACTTC. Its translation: CAWTIGTGVEAQYF.

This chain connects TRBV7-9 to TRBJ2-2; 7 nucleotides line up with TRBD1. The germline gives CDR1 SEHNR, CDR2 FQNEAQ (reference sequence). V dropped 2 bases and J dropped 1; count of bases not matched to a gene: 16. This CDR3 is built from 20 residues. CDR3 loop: CASSLKYLPQGQRNTGELFF. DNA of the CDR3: TGTGCCAGCAGCTTAAAATATTTACCACAGGGACAGCGGAACACCGGGGAGCTGTTTTTT.

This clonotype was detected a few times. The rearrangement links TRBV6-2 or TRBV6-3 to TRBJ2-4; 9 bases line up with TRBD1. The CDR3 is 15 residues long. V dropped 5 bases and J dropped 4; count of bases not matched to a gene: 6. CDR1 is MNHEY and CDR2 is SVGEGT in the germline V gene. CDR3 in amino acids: CASSESGTGKNIQYF. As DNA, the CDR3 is TGTGCCAGCAGTGAATCTGGGACAGGGAAAAACATTCAGTACTTC.

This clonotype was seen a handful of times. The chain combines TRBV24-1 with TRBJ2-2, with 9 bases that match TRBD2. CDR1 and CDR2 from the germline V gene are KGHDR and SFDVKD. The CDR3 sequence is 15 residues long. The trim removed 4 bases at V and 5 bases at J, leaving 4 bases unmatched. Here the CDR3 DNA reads TGTGCCACCAGTGACAGCGGGAGGACGACCGGGGAGCTGTTTTTT. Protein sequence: CATSDSGRTTGELFF.

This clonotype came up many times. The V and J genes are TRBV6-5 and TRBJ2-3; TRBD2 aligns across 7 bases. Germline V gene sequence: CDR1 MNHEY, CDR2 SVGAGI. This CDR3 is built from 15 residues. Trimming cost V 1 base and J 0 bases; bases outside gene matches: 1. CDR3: CASSYLGGSTDTQYF. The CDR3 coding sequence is TGTGCCAGCAGTTACTTGGGGGGGAGCACAGATACGCAGTATTTT.

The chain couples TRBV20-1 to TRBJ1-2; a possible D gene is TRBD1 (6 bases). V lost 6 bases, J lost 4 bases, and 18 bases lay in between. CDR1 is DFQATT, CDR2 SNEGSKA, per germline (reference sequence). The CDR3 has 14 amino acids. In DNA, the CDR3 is TGCAGTGCCCCGGGACAACGAGGATTCTATGGCTACACCTTC. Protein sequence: CSAPGQRGFYGYTF.

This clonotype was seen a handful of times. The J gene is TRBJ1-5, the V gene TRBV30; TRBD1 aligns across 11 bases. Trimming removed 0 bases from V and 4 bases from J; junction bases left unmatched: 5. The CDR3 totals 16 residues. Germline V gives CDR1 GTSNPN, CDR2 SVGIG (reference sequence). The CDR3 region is CAWSVSGTGGNQPQHF. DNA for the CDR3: TGTGCCTGGAGTGTATCCGGGACAGGGGGAAATCAGCCCCAGCATTTT.

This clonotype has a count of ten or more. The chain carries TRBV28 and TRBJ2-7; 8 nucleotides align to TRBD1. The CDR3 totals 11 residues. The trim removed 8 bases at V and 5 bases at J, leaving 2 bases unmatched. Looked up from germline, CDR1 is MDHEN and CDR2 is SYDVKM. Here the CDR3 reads CASDRGHEQYF. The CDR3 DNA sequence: TGTGCCAGCGACAGGGGTCACGAGCAGTACTTC.

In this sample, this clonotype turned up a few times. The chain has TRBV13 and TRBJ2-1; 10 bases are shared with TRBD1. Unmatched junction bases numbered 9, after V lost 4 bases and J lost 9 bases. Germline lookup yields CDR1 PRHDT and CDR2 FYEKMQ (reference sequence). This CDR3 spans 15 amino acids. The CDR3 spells CASSSRGQGFGEQFF. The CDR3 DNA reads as TGTGCCAGCAGCTCACGGGGACAGGGGTTCGGTGAGCAGTTCTTC. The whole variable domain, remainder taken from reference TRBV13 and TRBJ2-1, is AAGVIQSPRHLIKEKRETATLKCYPIPRHDTVYWYQQGPGQDPQFLISFYEKMQSDKGSIPDRFSAQQFSDYHSELNMSSLELGDSALYFCASSSRGQGFGEQFFGPGTRLTVL.

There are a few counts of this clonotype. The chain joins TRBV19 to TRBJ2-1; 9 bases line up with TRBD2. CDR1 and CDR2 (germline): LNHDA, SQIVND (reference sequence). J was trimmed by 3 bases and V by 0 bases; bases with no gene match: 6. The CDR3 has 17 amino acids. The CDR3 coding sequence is TGTGCCAGTAGTATAGATCTGACTAGCGGACTCTACAATGAGCAGTTCTTC. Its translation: CASSIDLTSGLYNEQFF. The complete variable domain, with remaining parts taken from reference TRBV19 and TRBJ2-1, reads DGGITQSPKYLFRKEGQNVTLSCEQNLNHDAMYWYRQDPGQGLRLIYYSQIVNDFQKGDIAEGYSVSREKKESFPLTVTSAQKNPTAFYLCASSIDLTSGLYNEQFFGPGTRLTVL.

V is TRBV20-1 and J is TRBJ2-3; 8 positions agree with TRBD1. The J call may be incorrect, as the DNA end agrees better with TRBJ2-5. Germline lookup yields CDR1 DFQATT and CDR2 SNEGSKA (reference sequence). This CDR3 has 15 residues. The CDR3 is CSARDLARGPETQYF. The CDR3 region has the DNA TGCAGTGCTAGAGATCTGGCCAGGGGGCCGGAGACCCAGTACTTC.

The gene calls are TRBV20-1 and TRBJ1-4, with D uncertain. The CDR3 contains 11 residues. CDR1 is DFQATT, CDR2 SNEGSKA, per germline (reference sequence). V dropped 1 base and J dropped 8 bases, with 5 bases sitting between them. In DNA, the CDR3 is TGCAGTGCTAGAGGGGCCGAAAAACTGTTTTTT. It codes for CSARGAEKLFF.

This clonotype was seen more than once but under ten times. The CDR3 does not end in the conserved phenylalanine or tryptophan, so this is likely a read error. The CDR3 region is CASGQGAAGTEAFV. The CDR3 nucleotides are TGTGCCAGCGGTCAGGGGGCTGCTGGCACTGAAGCTTTCGTT. The chain recombines TRBV12-3 or TRBV12-4 with TRBJ1-1, with 8 bases identical to TRBD1. J gave up 4 bases and V 8 bases, and 9 bases lay outside the gene matches. This CDR3 has 14 amino acids.

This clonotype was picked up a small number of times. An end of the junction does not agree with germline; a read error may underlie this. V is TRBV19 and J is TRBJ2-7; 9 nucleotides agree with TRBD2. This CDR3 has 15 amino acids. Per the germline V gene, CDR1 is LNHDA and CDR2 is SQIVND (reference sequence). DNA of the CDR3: TGTGCCAGTAGTATGGTTGGGACTAGCCCTTACGAGCAGCACTTC. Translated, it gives CASSMVGTSPYEQHF.

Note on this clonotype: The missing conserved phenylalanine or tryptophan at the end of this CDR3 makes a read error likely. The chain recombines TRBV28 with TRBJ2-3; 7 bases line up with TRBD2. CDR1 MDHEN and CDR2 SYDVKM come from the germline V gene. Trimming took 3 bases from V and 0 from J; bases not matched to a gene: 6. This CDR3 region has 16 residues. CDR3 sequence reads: CASSFPAGSSTDTQYL. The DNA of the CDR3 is TGTGCCAGCAGTTTCCCAGCGGGGTCTAGCACAGATACGCAGTATCTT.

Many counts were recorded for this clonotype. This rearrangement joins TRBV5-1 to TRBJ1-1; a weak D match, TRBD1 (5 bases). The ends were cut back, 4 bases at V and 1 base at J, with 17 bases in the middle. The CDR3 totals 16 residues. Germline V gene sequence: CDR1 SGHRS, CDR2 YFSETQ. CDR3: CASSPINRGGNTEAFF. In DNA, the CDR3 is TGCGCCAGCAGCCCCATCAACCGGGGCGGGAACACTGAAGCTTTCTTT. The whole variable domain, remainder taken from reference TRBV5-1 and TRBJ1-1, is KAGVTQTPRYLIKTRGQQVTLSCSPISGHRSVSWYQQTPGQGLQFLFEYFSETQRNKGNFPGRFSGRQFSNSRSEMNVSTLELGDSALYLCASSPINRGGNTEAFFGQGTRLTVV.

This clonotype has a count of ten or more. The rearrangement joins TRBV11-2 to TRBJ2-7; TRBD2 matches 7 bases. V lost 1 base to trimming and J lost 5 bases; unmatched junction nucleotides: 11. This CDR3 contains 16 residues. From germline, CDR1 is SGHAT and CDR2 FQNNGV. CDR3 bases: TGTGCCAGCAGCTTAGCCCTCCCTCGCGGGAGTAACGAGCAGTACTTC. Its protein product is CASSLALPRGSNEQYF. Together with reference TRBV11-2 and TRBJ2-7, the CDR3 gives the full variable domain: EAGVAQSPRYKIIEKRQSVAFWCNPISGHATLYWYQQILGQGPKLLIQFQNNGVVDDSQLPKDRFSAERLKGVDSTLKIQPAKLEDSAVYLCASSLALPRGSNEQYFGPGTRLTVT.

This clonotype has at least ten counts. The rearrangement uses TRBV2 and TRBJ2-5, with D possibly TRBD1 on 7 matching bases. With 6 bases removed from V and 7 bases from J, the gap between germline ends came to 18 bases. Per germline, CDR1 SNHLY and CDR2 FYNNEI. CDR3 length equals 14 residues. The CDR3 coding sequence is TGTGCCAGCAGCGGGATGACAGGGCGGGGGACCCAGTACTTC. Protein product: CASSGMTGRGTQYF.

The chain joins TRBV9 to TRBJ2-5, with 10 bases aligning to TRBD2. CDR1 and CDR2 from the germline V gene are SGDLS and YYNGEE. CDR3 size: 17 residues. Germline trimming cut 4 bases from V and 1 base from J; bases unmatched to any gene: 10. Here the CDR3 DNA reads TGTGCCAGCAGCCAAGAGACTAGCGGGCGGATCCAAGAGACCCAGTACTTC. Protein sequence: CASSQETSGRIQETQYF.

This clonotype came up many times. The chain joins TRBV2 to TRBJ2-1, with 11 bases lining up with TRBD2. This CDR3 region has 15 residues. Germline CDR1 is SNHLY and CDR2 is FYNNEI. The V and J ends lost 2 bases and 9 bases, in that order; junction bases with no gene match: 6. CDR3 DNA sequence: TGTGCCAGCAGTGAACTAGCGGGAGGATGGGGTGAGCAGTTCTTC. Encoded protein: CASSELAGGWGEQFF.